Below, one TCR beta chain is given with its context. Antigen specificity is unknown. The data stem from a study of T cell repertoires in cytomegalovirus infection. About the research overall: Public TCR beta signature analysis indicated the presence of both CMV infection and matching HLA type.

Germline V gene data show CDR1 as SNHLY and CDR2 as FYNNEI. The ends were cut back, 7 bases at V and 0 bases at J, with 10 bases in the middle. The CDR3 is 13 residues long. Using its own MiXCR run on the reads, TCRdb lists one record per CDR3 protein. The sample has fewer than 1,000,000 distinct CDR3 sequences, 31% seen once; the top ten hold about an eighth. The sequenced sample was cultured CD8+ T cells from PBMCs, obtained from culture after CMV antigen stimulation. The V gene is TRBV2, the J gene TRBJ2-7; D remains unclear. The TCR sequence derives from a human donor in good health (CMV status not recorded). Some clones in this sample may be carry-over from other donors' samples. The CDR3 DNA reads as TGTGCCAGCATCACCACCTCCTCCTACGAGCAGTACGTC. Translated, it gives CASITTSSYEQYV.